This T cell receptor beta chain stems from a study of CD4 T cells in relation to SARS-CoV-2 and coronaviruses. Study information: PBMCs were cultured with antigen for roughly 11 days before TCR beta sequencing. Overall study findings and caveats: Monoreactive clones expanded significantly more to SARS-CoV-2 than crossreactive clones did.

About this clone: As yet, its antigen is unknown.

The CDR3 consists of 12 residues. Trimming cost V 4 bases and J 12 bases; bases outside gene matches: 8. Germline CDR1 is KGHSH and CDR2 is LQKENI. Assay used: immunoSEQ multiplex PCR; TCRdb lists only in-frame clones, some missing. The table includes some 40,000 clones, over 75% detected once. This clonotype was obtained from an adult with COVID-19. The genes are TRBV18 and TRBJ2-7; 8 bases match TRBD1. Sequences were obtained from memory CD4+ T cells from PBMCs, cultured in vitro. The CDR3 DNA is TGTGCCAGCTCACTCGGACAGGGATTACCGTACTTC. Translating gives CASSLGQGLPYF.